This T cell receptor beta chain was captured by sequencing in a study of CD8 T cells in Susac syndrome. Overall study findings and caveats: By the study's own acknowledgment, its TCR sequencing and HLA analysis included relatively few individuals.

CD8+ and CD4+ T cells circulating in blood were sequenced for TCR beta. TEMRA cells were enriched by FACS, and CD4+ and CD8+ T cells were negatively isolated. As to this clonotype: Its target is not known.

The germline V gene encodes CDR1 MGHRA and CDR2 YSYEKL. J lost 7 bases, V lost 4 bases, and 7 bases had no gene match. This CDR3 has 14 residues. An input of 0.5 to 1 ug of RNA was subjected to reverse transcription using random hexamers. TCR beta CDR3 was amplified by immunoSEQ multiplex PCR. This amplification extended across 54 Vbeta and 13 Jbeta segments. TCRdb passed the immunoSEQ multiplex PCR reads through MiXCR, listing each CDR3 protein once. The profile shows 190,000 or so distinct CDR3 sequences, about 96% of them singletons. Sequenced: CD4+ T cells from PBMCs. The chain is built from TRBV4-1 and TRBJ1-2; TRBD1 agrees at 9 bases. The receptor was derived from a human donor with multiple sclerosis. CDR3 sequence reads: CASSRPRTGVGYTF. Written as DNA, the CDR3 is TGCGCCAGCAGCCGACCCAGGACAGGGGTTGGCTACACCTTC.